This TCR beta chain appears in the sequencing data of a study of CD8 T cells in ankylosing spondylitis. Whole-study results and caveats: Disease-linked clones, CD8+, were relatively rare in peripheral blood. In synovial fluid and blood from reactive arthritis, some motif variants were previously reported. One TCR beta motif, made up of 7 or 8 highly homologous variants, appeared characteristic of ankylosing spondylitis blood.

Germline values: CDR1 SQVTM, CDR2 ANQGSEA. The CDR3 totals 11 residues. V shed 3 bases and J shed 3 bases, with 6 bases lying between them. This clonotype was observed at least ten times. Its target is not known. A quantitative 5'-RACE method, one with molecular barcodes, was used to make TCR beta libraries. TCRdb reprocessed the 5' RACE reads with MiXCR, giving one entry per CDR3 protein. The sample has some 270,000 distinct CDR3 sequences, roughly 18% seen once. Material: blood, either unsorted or a sorted T cell fraction (not recorded which). The chain couples TRBV29-1 to TRBJ2-7; tentatively, D is TRBD1 (5 bases). This clonotype was obtained from a male donor with ankylosing spondylitis or in good health (not recorded which). CDR3: CSVEQGYEQYF. The DNA of the CDR3 is TGCAGCGTTGAGCAGGGCTACGAGCAGTACTTC.